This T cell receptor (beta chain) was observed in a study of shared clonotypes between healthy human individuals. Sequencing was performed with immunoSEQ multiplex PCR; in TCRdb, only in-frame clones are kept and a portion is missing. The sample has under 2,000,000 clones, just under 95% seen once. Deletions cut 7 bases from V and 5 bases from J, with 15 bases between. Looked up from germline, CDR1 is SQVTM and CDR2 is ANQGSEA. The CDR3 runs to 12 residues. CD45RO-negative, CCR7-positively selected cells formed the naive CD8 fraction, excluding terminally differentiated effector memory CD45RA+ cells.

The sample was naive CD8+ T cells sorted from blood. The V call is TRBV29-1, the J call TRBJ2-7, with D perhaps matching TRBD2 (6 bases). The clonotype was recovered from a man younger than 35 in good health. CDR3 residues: CSGEDESDEQYF. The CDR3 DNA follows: TGCAGCGGGGAGGACGAATCCGACGAGCAGTACTTC.